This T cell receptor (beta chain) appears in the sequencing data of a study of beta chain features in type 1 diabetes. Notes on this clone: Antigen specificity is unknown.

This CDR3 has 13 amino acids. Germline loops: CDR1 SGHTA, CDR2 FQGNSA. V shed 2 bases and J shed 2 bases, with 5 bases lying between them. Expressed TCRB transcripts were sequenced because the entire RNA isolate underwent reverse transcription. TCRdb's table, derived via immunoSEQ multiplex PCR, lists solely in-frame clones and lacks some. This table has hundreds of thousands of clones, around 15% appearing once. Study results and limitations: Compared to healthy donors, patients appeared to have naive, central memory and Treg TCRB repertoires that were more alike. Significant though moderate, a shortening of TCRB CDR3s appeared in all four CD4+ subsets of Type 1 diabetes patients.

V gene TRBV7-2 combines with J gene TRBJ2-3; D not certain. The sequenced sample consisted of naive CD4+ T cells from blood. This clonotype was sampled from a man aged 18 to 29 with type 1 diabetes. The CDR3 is CASSLQSTDTQYF. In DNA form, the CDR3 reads TGTGCCAGCAGCTTACAGTCCACAGATACGCAGTATTTT.